Below are 13 T cell receptor beta chains sequenced from a single sample in a study of blood T cell repertoires in COVID-19. Sequenced by immunoSEQ multiplex PCR; TCRdb stores in-frame clones only, minus some. The profile shows 220,000 or so clones, about 82% of them singletons. Sequencing used PBMCs or T cells enriched from blood (not recorded which). Receptor source: a woman aged 45-59 years who had recovered from COVID-19.

This clone was observed a handful of times. The gene calls are TRBV7-9 and TRBJ1-4, with a possible D match to TRBD1 (6 bases). V was trimmed by 5 bases and J by 0 bases, leaving 13 bases between them. Per germline, CDR1 SEHNR and CDR2 FQNEAQ (reference sequence). The CDR3 has 16 amino acids. The CDR3 is CASSPTGLATNEKLFF. The CDR3 region has the DNA TGTGCCAGCAGCCCCACAGGGCTTGCAACTAATGAAAAACTGTTTTTT.

This chain joins TRBV14 and TRBJ1-1, with D maybe TRBD1 (5 bases). CDR1 and CDR2 (germline): SGHDN, FVKESK. V was trimmed by 5 bases and J by 1 base, leaving 11 bases between them. This CDR3 has 14 residues. The CDR3 bases are TGTGCCAGCAGCTCTCAGGGAAGGAACACTGAAGCTTTCTTT. This sequence encodes CASSSQGRNTEAFF.

The chain joins TRBV28 to TRBJ2-5; the D gene is possibly TRBD1 (6 bases). CDR3 length equals 13 residues. Trimming pared 10 bases from V and 5 bases from J, leaving 17 bases between. Looked up from germline, CDR1 is MDHEN and CDR2 is SYDVKM. As DNA, the CDR3 is TGTGCCACCCACCCACAGGGCAGGGAGACCCAGTACTTC. The encoded protein is CATHPQGRETQYF.

This chain links TRBV29-1 with TRBJ2-2; 7 bases fit TRBD1. In germline, CDR1 is SQVTM, CDR2 ANQGSEA. The CDR3 spans 13 residues. The junction had 4 bases not matched to a gene; V was cut back by 7 bases and J by 2 bases. The CDR3 protein is CSGGQPNTGELFF. The CDR3 DNA reads TGCAGCGGGGGACAGCCTAACACCGGGGAGCTGTTTTTT.

V gene TRBV5-4 combines with J gene TRBJ2-1; TRBD2 aligns across 8 bases. Germline V gives CDR1 SGHNT, CDR2 YYREEE (reference sequence). The CDR3 runs to 15 residues. The V gene end was trimmed by 4 bases and the J gene end by 8 bases; junction bases not matched to a gene: 11. CDR3 nucleotides: TGTGCCAGCAGCCTCAGGACGGGGGGGGTCGATGAGCAGTTCTTC. This codes for CASSLRTGGVDEQFF. Full variable domain (rest looked up from reference TRBV5-4 and TRBJ2-1): ETGVTQSPTHLIKTRGQQVTLRCSSQSGHNTVSWYQQALGQGPQFIFQYYREEENGRGNFPPRFSGLQFPNYSSELNVNALELDDSALYLCASSLRTGGVDEQFFGPGTRLTVL.

The rearrangement uses TRBV5-4 and TRBJ2-3; TRBD2 matches 16 bases. This CDR3 region has 18 residues. Germline lookup yields CDR1 SGHNT and CDR2 YYREEE (reference sequence). Trimming cost V 7 bases and J 5 bases; bases outside gene matches: 13. CDR3 coding DNA: TGTGCCAGCGGCTACCCCGGGACTAGCGGGGGGGCTGGAGATACGCAGTATTTT. This encodes CASGYPGTSGGAGDTQYF.

Here the CDR3 DNA reads TGTGCCAGCAGCTTAGTACAGGCAGGTGGCTACACCTTC. It is translated as CASSLVQAGGYTF. The chain carries TRBV7-9 and TRBJ1-2; D perhaps matches TRBD1 (5 bases). The CDR3 totals 13 residues. Trimming removed 1 base at V and 7 bases at J, with 10 bases between. Germline CDR1 SEHNR, CDR2 FQNEAQ (reference sequence).

The chain recombines TRBV6-2 or TRBV6-3 with TRBJ2-3; possible D gene TRBD2, 5 bases. V dropped 0 bases and J dropped 0 bases, with 10 bases sitting between them. This CDR3 is 16 amino acids long. CDR1 is MNHEY and CDR2 is SVGEGT in the germline V gene. The CDR3 here is CASSYSRSGSTDTQYF. The CDR3 DNA reads TGTGCCAGCAGTTACTCACGTTCGGGGAGCACAGATACGCAGTATTTT.

The J gene is TRBJ1-5, the V gene TRBV4-1, with D perhaps TRBD1 (6 bases). With 2 bases removed from V and 3 bases from J, the gap between germline ends came to 14 bases. This CDR3 is 16 amino acids long. CDR1 is MGHRA and CDR2 is YSYEKL in the germline V gene. The DNA of the CDR3 is TGCGCCAGCAGCCAAAGTCAGGGGCTCAACAATCAGCCCCAGCATTTT. Translation gives CASSQSQGLNNQPQHF.

V and J are TRBV28 and TRBJ2-2; TRBD2 matches 11 bases. This CDR3 is built from 15 residues. Germline V lookup: CDR1 MDHEN, CDR2 SYDVKM. V lost 4 bases, J lost 5 bases, and 3 bases stayed unmatched. CDR3 sequence reads: CASSSLAGGTGELFF. CDR3 sequence (DNA): TGTGCCAGCAGTTCTCTAGCGGGAGGTACCGGGGAGCTGTTTTTT.

The chain has TRBV7-9 and TRBJ1-2; tentatively, D is TRBD1 (6 bases). The ends were cut back, 3 bases at V and 8 bases at J, with 25 bases in the middle. The CDR3 spans 17 residues. From germline, CDR1 is SEHNR and CDR2 FQNEAQ (reference sequence). The CDR3 coding sequence is TGTGCCAGCAGCTTTGGGACTAATTACAGGGAGGCGGGAGGCTACACCTTC. It is translated as CASSFGTNYREAGGYTF. Filled out from reference TRBV7-9 and TRBJ1-2, the complete variable domain reads DTGVSQNPRHKITKRGQNVTFRCDPISEHNRLYWYRQTLGQGPEFLTYFQNEAQLEKSRLLSDRFSAERPKGSFSTLEIQRTEQGDSAMYLCASSFGTNYREAGGYTFGSGTRLTVV.

This clone was counted a few times. This rearrangement joins TRBV27 to TRBJ2-7; D gene uncertain. The V and J ends lost 2 bases and 0 bases respectively, with 8 bases between them. The CDR3 length is 14 residues. Germline V gene data show CDR1 as MNHEY and CDR2 as SMNVEV (reference sequence). This chain's CDR3 is CASSLNPSSYEQYF. Here the CDR3 DNA reads TGTGCCAGCAGTTTAAACCCCAGCTCCTACGAGCAGTACTTC.

This clone has a single count. The rearrangement links TRBV29-1 to TRBJ1-4, with TRBD1 identical over 9 bases. J was trimmed by 5 bases and V by 7 bases; bases with no gene match: 5. Germline V gene lookup returns CDR1 SQVTM and CDR2 ANQGSEA. The CDR3 contains 13 residues. The CDR3 DNA reads TGCAGCGCACGACAGGGGGTAAATGAAAAACTGTTTTTT. Translating gives CSARQGVNEKLFF.